The 10 T cell receptor beta chains listed next were all sequenced from one sample in a study of CD8+ T cells in alopecia areata. Sample treatment: oral pan-JAK inhibitor, 5-10 mg twice daily. cDNA prepared by RNA extraction and subsequent reverse transcription served as the template for sequencing. The method was immunoSEQ multiplex PCR; TCRdb's version includes in-frame clones alone and lacks a portion of them. The sample shows 150,000 to 200,000 clones, about three fifths of them seen only once. Sequencing was performed on CD8+ T cells sorted from blood, taken at week 24, from a patient treated with tofacitinib. The receptors stem from a human donor with alopecia areata.

This chain links TRBV29-1 with TRBJ1-2; D may be TRBD1 (5 bases). From germline, CDR1 is SQVTM and CDR2 ANQGSEA. The CDR3 length is 14 residues. V dropped 5 bases and J dropped 7 bases, with 20 bases sitting between them. The CDR3 loop reads CSVPGRDHVGGYTF. The CDR3 bases are TGCAGCGTTCCAGGCCGGGACCATGTTGGTGGCTACACCTTC.

This clone was counted only a few times. The chain employs TRBV13 and TRBJ2-1; 11 nucleotides line up with TRBD1. CDR3 length equals 16 residues. Germline CDR1 PRHDT, CDR2 FYEKMQ (reference sequence). V lost 5 bases and J lost 0; bases outside the gene matches: 3. The chain's CDR3 is CASSAGTGGSYNEQFF. CDR3 DNA: TGTGCCAGCAGCGCCGGGACAGGGGGCTCCTACAATGAGCAGTTCTTC.

This clone appeared a few times. The V and J genes are TRBV30 and TRBJ1-4; a weak D match, TRBD1 (6 bases). Trimming shortened V by 2 bases and J by 5 bases, and 9 bases separated the two germline ends. The germline V gene has CDR1 GTSNPN and CDR2 SVGIG (reference sequence). The CDR3 extends over 13 amino acids. CDR3 sequence (DNA): TGTGCCTGGAGTCCAAGGGGGAATGAAAAACTGTTTTTT. Translation: CAWSPRGNEKLFF.

The chain recombines TRBV19 with TRBJ1-2, with D uncertain. This CDR3 contains 13 residues. V gave up 0 bases and J gave up 4 bases, with 6 bases separating them. Per the germline V gene, CDR1 is LNHDA and CDR2 is SQIVND (reference sequence). CDR3 region: CASSIDGIYGYTF. For the CDR3, the DNA is TGTGCCAGTAGTATAGACGGTATCTATGGCTACACCTTC.

The chain recombines TRBV7-9 with TRBJ1-2, with a tentative D call TRBD1 (5 bases). The germline V gene encodes CDR1 SEHNR and CDR2 FQNEAQ (reference sequence). There are 14 residues in the CDR3. Trimming took off 1 base at V and 5 bases at J, with 11 bases between the two ends. CDR3: CASSLGLGVYGYTF. The CDR3 DNA reads TGTGCCAGCAGCTTAGGTCTAGGGGTATATGGCTACACCTTC.

This chain links TRBV5-1 with TRBJ1-5; TRBD1 is a possible D gene (6 bases). With 0 bases removed from V and 7 bases from J, the gap between germline ends came to 14 bases. Germline loops: CDR1 SGHRS, CDR2 YFSETQ. CDR3 length: 15 residues. The CDR3 here is CASSLGPAGEQPQHF. The CDR3 coding sequence is TGCGCCAGCAGCTTGGGGCCGGCAGGGGAACAGCCCCAGCATTTT.

The V gene is TRBV4-1, the J gene TRBJ2-3, with a tentative D call TRBD2 (6 bases). The germline gives CDR1 MGHRA, CDR2 YSYEKL. The CDR3 covers 12 residues. Trimming cost V 6 bases and J 6 bases, with 10 bases left between them. The DNA for the CDR3 is TGCGCCAGCAGTCCTCTAGCGGATACGCAGTATTTT. It encodes CASSPLADTQYF.

CDR3 region: CASSQVQGARSNQPQHF. In DNA form, the CDR3 reads TGCGCCAGCAGCCAAGTTCAGGGGGCGCGGAGCAATCAGCCCCAGCATTTT. The rearrangement joins TRBV4-1 to TRBJ1-5, with 8 bases aligning to TRBD1. With 1 base clipped from V and 1 base from J, the junction kept 6 bases outside the gene matches. This CDR3 comprises 17 residues. Germline lookup yields CDR1 MGHRA and CDR2 YSYEKL.

The chain links TRBV10-3 to TRBJ2-3; 12 bases are a match to TRBD2. This CDR3 region has 17 residues. Unmatched junction bases numbered 11, after V lost 6 bases and J lost 4 bases. Germline V CDR1 and CDR2: ENHRY, SYGVKD. This CDR3 reads CAISEPPSGGAADTQYF. CDR3 bases: TGTGCCATCAGCGAACCCCCTAGCGGGGGGGCCGCAGATACGCAGTATTTT.

The chain links TRBV14 to TRBJ2-7; D is uncertain. The germline CDR1 and CDR2 sequences are SGHDN and FVKESK. The CDR3 loop spans 13 amino acids. V was pared by 2 bases and J by 7 bases, with 12 bases between. The CDR3 region is CASSQYRNGEQYF. The CDR3 DNA is TGTGCCAGCAGCCAATATAGGAACGGGGAGCAGTACTTC.